This T cell receptor beta chain originates from a study of T cells in Graves' hyperthyroidism and ophthalmopathy. Study-level findings and limits: Most expanded thyroid clonotypes above 0.001 also appeared in blood. Stable hyperthyroidism was separated from ophthalmopathy by a model based on 13 V-J features. The model predicted ophthalmopathy a median 6.5 months before onset.

The table lists this clonotype with many counts. Its antigen is currently unknown. Trimming shortened V by 3 bases and J by 0 bases, and 11 bases separated the two germline ends. The CDR3 has 16 residues. Germline CDR1 and CDR2: WNHNN and SYGVQD (reference sequence). Amplified regions were TCR beta CDR3 sequences from RNA transcripts. The study used the HTBI primer set for a first-round RT-PCR of the TCR CDR3. A single record per CDR3 protein comes from TCRdb applying MiXCR to the multiplex PCR reads. This sample has more than 500,000 distinct CDR3 sequences; approximately 48% occur once, and the top ten carry about two fifths. Diagnoses rested on clinical symptoms, serum thyroxine and TRAb, thyroid ultrasound and orbital computed tomography.

The TCR comes from an adult woman with Graves' disease, either hyperthyroidism or ophthalmopathy (not recorded which). The rearrangement links TRBV10-1 to TRBJ2-2; possible D gene TRBD1, 6 bases. The specimen was peripheral blood or thyroid tissue (not recorded which). The CDR3 is CASSELGAPNTGELFF. The CDR3 DNA reads TGCGCCAGCAGTGAATTGGGGGCCCCGAACACCGGGGAGCTGTTTTTT.